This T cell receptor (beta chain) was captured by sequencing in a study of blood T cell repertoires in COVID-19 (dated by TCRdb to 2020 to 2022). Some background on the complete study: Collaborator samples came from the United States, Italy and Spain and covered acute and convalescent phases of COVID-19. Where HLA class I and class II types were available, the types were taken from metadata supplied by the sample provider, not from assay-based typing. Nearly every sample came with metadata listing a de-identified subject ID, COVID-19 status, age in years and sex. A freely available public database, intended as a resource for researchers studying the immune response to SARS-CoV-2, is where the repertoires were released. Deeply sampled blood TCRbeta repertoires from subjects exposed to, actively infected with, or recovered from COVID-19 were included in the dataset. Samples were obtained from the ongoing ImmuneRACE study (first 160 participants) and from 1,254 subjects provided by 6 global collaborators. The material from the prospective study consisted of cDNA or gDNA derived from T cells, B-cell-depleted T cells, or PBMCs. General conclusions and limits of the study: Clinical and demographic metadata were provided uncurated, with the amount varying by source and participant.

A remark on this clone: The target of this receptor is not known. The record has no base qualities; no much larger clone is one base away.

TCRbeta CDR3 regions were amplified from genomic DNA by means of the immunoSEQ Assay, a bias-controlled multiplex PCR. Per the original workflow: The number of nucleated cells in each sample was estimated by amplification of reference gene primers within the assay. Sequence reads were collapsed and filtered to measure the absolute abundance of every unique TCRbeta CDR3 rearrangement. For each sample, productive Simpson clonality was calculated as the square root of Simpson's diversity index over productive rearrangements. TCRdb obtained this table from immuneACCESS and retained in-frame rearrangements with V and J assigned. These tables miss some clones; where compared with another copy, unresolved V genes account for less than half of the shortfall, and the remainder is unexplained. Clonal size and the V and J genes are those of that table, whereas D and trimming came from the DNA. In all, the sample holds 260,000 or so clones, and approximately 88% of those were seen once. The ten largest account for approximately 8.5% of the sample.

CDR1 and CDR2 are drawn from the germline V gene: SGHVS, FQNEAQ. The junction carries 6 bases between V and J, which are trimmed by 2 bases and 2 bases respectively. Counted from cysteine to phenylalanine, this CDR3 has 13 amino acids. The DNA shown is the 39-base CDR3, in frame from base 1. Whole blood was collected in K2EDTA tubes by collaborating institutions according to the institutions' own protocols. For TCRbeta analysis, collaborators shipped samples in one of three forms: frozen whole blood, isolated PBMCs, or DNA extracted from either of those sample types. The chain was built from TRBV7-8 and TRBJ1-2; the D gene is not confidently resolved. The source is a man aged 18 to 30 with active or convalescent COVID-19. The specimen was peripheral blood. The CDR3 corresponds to CASSLYTNYGYTF. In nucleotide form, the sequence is TGTGCCAGCAGCTTATACACCAACTATGGCTACACCTTC.